The table lists the clone carrying this TCR beta chain with a few counts. Antigen: not known. Vbeta (60) and Jbeta (13) primers were used in the PCR. Profiled with immunoSEQ multiplex PCR; TCRdb holds only in-frame clones, not every one. The repertoire holds roughly 200,000 clones, roughly a tenth seen once, with 1% to 1.5% in the top ten. These data are taken from a study of cytomegalovirus exposure and HLA in healthy donors. Study-wide results and limits: Associated with cytomegalovirus, according to the listing, were 150 to 200 TCR beta chains. A prior analysis recorded that most TCR beta V segments were productive about 87% or about 30% of the time.

At the time of sampling, donors were nominally healthy, though unrecorded immune exposures were likely. The V gene lost 6 bases and the J gene lost 1 base, with 12 bases spanning the gap. The CDR3 totals 15 residues. Germline loops: CDR1 KGHSH, CDR2 LQKENI. The sample was PBMCs. This clonotype was sampled from a young woman in good health and CMV-seropositive. The chain carries TRBV18 and TRBJ2-2, with D perhaps TRBD2 (6 bases). CDR3 protein: CASSGSGVNTGELFF. CDR3 sequence (DNA): TGTGCCAGCTCCGGGTCGGGGGTGAACACCGGGGAGCTGTTTTTT.